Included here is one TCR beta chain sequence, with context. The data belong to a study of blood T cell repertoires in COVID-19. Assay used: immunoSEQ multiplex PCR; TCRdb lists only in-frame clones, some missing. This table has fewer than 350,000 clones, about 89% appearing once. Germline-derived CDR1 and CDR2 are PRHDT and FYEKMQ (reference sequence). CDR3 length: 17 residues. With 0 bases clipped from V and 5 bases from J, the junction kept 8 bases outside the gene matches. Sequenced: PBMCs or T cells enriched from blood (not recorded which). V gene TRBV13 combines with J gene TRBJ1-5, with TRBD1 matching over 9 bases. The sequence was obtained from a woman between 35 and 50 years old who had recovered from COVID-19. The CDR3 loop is CASSLGKVTGGYQPQHF. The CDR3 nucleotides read TGTGCCAGCAGCTTAGGCAAGGTGACAGGGGGGTATCAGCCCCAGCATTTT.